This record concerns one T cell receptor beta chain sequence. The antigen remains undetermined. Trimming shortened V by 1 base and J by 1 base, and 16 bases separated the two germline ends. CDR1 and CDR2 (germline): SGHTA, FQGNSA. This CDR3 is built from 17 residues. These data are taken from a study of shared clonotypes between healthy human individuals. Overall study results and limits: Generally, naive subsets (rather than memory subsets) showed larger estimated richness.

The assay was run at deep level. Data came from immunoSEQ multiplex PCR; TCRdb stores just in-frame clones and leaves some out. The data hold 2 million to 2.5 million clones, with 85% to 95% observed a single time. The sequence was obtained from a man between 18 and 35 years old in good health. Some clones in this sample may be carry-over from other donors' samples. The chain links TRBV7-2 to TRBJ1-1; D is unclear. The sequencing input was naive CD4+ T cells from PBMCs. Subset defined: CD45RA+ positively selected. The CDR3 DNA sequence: TGTGCCAGCAGCTTAGGAGCCCCAGTTTCGACGAACACTGAAGCTTTCTTT. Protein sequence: CASSLGAPVSTNTEAFF.